The 24 T cell receptor beta chains below come from one sample, sequenced in a study of a mutant IDH1 vaccine in newly diagnosed glioma. The antigens of these receptors remain unknown. Sample time point: week 47, end of study. It was 300 ug of mutant IDH1 20-mer peptide that made up each vaccine dose, given with topical imiquimod. Some clones are missing from TCRdb's copy, which holds only in-frame ones; the method was immunoSEQ multiplex PCR. The sample lists tens of thousands of clones, around 86% seen once, with more than 3% in the top ten. The source was PBMCs, collected from a glioma patient whose treatment included an IDH1 peptide vaccine. Receptors originate from a young man with glioma.

This clone turned up a few times. This chain uses TRBV5-6 with TRBJ1-1; D is undetermined. The CDR3 runs 16 residues. CDR1 and CDR2 (germline): SGHDT, YYEEEE. V shed 0 bases and J shed 1 base, with 13 bases lying between them. In nucleotides, the CDR3 is TGTGCCAGCAGCTTGGTCACCGAACAAAAGAACACTGAAGCTTTCTTT. The encoded protein is CASSLVTEQKNTEAFF.

The gene calls are TRBV6-5 and TRBJ1-1, with 8 bases identical to TRBD1. After removal of 6 bases from V and 1 base from J, the junction contained 7 bases not matched to a gene. The germline V gene has CDR1 MNHEY and CDR2 SVGAGI. This CDR3 contains 15 residues. CDR3 nucleotide sequence: TGTGCCAGCAGGCGAACCGGGACAGGGAACACTGAAGCTTTCTTT. Translating gives CASRRTGTGNTEAFF.

The chain couples TRBV4-1 to TRBJ2-5, with 8 bases aligning to TRBD2. V lost 0 bases to trimming and J lost 5 bases; unmatched junction nucleotides: 8. The CDR3 totals 16 residues. CDR1 MGHRA and CDR2 YSYEKL come from the germline V gene. The CDR3, as DNA: TGCGCCAGCAGCCAAGATTCGACGGGGGGGATCGAGACCCAGTACTTC. This encodes CASSQDSTGGIETQYF.

The chain combines TRBV5-6 with TRBJ1-2; TRBD1 matches 11 bases. The length of the CDR3 is 14 residues. Trimming cost V 4 bases and J 4 bases; bases outside gene matches: 3. The germline V gene has CDR1 SGHDT and CDR2 YYEEEE. CDR3 region: CASSPGTGGYGYTF. The CDR3 DNA is TGTGCCAGCAGCCCGGGGACAGGGGGCTATGGCTACACCTTC.

This clone appeared a single time. This sequence joins TRBV28 and TRBJ1-2; perhaps TRBD1 as D (6 bases). Trimming took 2 bases from V and 5 from J, leaving 6 bases between them. This CDR3 has 12 amino acids. Germline V gene lookup returns CDR1 MDHEN and CDR2 SYDVKM. CDR3 residues: CASSLQGYGYTF. Written as DNA, the CDR3 is TGTGCCAGCAGTTTACAGGGGTATGGCTACACCTTC.

For the CDR3, the DNA is TGTGCCATCAGGCAAGGAAACACTGAAGCTTTCTTT. As protein: CAIRQGNTEAFF. The chain recombines TRBV10-3 with TRBJ1-1; D is unresolved. V dropped 6 bases and J dropped 2 bases, with 7 bases sitting between them. The CDR3 is made up of 12 amino acids. Germline CDR1 and CDR2: ENHRY and SYGVKD.

This chain links TRBV27 with TRBJ2-1, with D perhaps assigned TRBD1 or TRBD2 (6 bases each). The CDR3 has 16 amino acids. The V end lost 3 bases, the J end lost 4 bases, and 16 bases lay between the germline ends. Germline CDR1 and CDR2: MNHEY and SMNVEV (reference sequence). In DNA, the CDR3 is TGTGCCAGCAGTTTCCGGGGGCGTGTCTCTTACAATGAGCAGTTCTTC. The encoded protein is CASSFRGRVSYNEQFF.

The genes are TRBV5-6 and TRBJ1-5; D gene unclear. This CDR3 is built from 14 residues. V was shortened by 1 base and J by 6 bases, with 11 bases between the two germline ends. Germline values: CDR1 SGHDT, CDR2 YYEEEE. DNA of the CDR3: TGTGCCAGCAGCTTGTCTAGTTGGACTCAGCCCCAGCATTTT. It translates to CASSLSSWTQPQHF.

The chain combines TRBV28 with TRBJ1-6; D unclear. The CDR3 is made up of 14 amino acids. The germline CDR1 and CDR2 sequences are MDHEN and SYDVKM. With 3 bases removed from V and 7 bases from J, the gap between germline ends came to 10 bases. The CDR3 sequence is CASSLGRPNSPLHF. CDR3 sequence (DNA): TGTGCCAGCAGTTTGGGCAGACCCAATTCACCCCTCCACTTT.

This clone was found once. V is TRBV5-6 and J is TRBJ1-5; no definite D call. CDR1 SGHDT and CDR2 YYEEEE come from the germline V gene. Trimming removed 0 bases at V and 4 bases at J, with 8 bases between. The CDR3 is 14 residues long. Here the CDR3 DNA reads TGTGCCAGCAGCTTGGTGCCTTATAATCAGCCCCAGCATTTT. Amino acid sequence: CASSLVPYNQPQHF.

The chain couples TRBV25-1 to TRBJ1-2; no clear D gene. In germline, CDR1 is MGHDK, CDR2 SYGVNS. The CDR3 covers 13 residues. V was shortened by 5 bases and J by 0 bases, with 7 bases between the two germline ends. The CDR3 sequence is CASSRAANYGYTF. Here the CDR3 DNA reads TGTGCCAGCAGTCGGGCAGCTAACTATGGCTACACCTTC.

The chain is built from TRBV6-1 and TRBJ2-4, with D possibly being TRBD1 or TRBD2 (6 bases each). Per the germline V gene, CDR1 is MNHNS and CDR2 is SASEGT. The CDR3 loop spans 13 amino acids. V lost 7 bases and J 8 bases, leaving 15 bases between the germline ends. CDR3 protein: CASTEGGVDIQYF. In DNA form, the CDR3 reads TGTGCCAGCACCGAGGGGGGCGTTGACATTCAGTACTTC.

The chain couples TRBV29-1 to TRBJ2-1; D is ambiguous. Germline V lookup: CDR1 SQVTM, CDR2 ANQGSEA. The CDR3 covers 13 residues. The V end lost 8 bases, the J end lost 4 bases, and 15 bases lay between the germline ends. CDR3: CSSTPTDYNEQFF. CDR3 in DNA: TGCAGCTCCACTCCGACTGATTACAATGAGCAGTTCTTC.

A few counts support this clone. This chain connects TRBV7-9 to TRBJ1-1; D is ambiguous. V lost 1 base and J 0 bases, leaving 12 bases between the germline ends. The CDR3 is made up of 16 amino acids. Germline V lookup: CDR1 SEHNR, CDR2 FQNEAQ (reference sequence). Written as DNA, the CDR3 is TGTGCCAGCAGCTTAGGAAGTTCAGGCCTGAACACTGAAGCTTTCTTT. Translated, it gives CASSLGSSGLNTEAFF. Full variable domain (remainder filled in from reference TRBV7-9 and TRBJ1-1): DTGVSQNPRHKITKRGQNVTFRCDPISEHNRLYWYRQTLGQGPEFLTYFQNEAQLEKSRLLSDRFSAERPKGSFSTLEIQRTEQGDSAMYLCASSLGSSGLNTEAFFGQGTRLTVV.

This clone occurred a few times. This sequence joins TRBV9 and TRBJ2-7; D gene ambiguous. V was cut by 0 bases and J by 3 bases, with 10 bases left in between. The germline V gene has CDR1 SGDLS and CDR2 YYNGEE. CDR3 length: 14 amino acids. The CDR3 sequence: CASSVGGPLYEQYF. For the CDR3, the DNA is TGTGCCAGCAGCGTAGGAGGACCCCTCTACGAGCAGTACTTC.

The rearrangement uses TRBV7-2 and TRBJ1-2, with 10 bases aligning to TRBD1. The germline CDR1 and CDR2 sequences are SGHTA and FQGNSA. There are 15 residues in the CDR3. The ends lost 5 bases at V and 4 bases at J; junction bases unmatched: 7. CDR3 residues: CASSPDRGRAYGYTF. In DNA, the CDR3 is TGTGCCAGCAGCCCCGACAGGGGGCGCGCCTATGGCTACACCTTC.

The chain couples TRBV6-1 to TRBJ2-5, with 10 bases that match TRBD2. Trimming at V came to 5 bases and at J to 7 bases, leaving 10 bases not matched to a gene. This CDR3 contains 15 residues. From germline, CDR1 is MNHNS and CDR2 SASEGT. The CDR3 protein is CASSPGLAAAGTQYF. DNA of the CDR3: TGTGCCAGCAGTCCCGGACTAGCGGCTGCAGGGACCCAGTACTTC.

V usage is TRBV29-1 and J usage is TRBJ2-7, with TRBD1 matching 8 bases. CDR3 length: 13 amino acids. The germline gives CDR1 SQVTM, CDR2 ANQGSEA. The V segment lost 8 bases and the J segment 5 bases; nucleotides outside the gene matches: 11. CDR3 sequence: CSTGGMTGDEQYF. The CDR3, as DNA: TGCAGCACCGGAGGGATGACAGGGGACGAGCAGTACTTC.

V gene TRBV7-2 combines with J gene TRBJ2-5; no firm D call. Trimming took off 5 bases at V and 9 bases at J, with 19 bases between the two ends. The CDR3 loop spans 14 amino acids. Germline values: CDR1 SGHTA, CDR2 FQGNSA. The CDR3 DNA is TGTGCCAGCAGCGGGCAATCAGGCCAGGAAGCCCAGTACTTC. It encodes CASSGQSGQEAQYF.

V and J are TRBV7-6 and TRBJ1-1; D is possibly TRBD1 (6 bases). V lost 6 bases, J lost 2 bases, and 13 bases lay in between. This CDR3 region has 14 residues. Per germline, CDR1 SGHVS and CDR2 FNYEAQ. The chain's CDR3 is CASSSLQGNTEAFF. The CDR3 nucleotides read TGTGCCAGCAGTAGTCTACAGGGAAACACTGAAGCTTTCTTT.

The chain joins TRBV6-1 to TRBJ2-5, with no clear D. With 10 bases removed from V and 1 base from J, the gap between germline ends came to 10 bases. Germline V gives CDR1 MNHNS, CDR2 SASEGT. This CDR3 is 12 amino acids long. Here the CDR3 reads CATEGFQETQYF. The CDR3, as DNA: TGTGCCACCGAAGGGTTCCAAGAGACCCAGTACTTC.

This rearrangement joins TRBV7-6 to TRBJ2-5; 7 bases line up with TRBD2. After removal of 4 bases from V and 3 bases from J, the junction contained 5 bases not matched to a gene. The CDR3 extends over 14 amino acids. The germline V gene encodes CDR1 SGHVS and CDR2 FNYEAQ. CDR3 loop: CASSYGLVKETQYF. The CDR3 bases are TGTGCCAGCAGCTACGGACTAGTAAAAGAGACCCAGTACTTC. Full variable domain (missing parts from reference TRBV7-6 and TRBJ2-5): GAGVSQSPRYKVTKRGQDVALRCDPISGHVSLYWYRQALGQGPEFLTYFNYEAQQDKSGLPNDRFSAERPEGSISTLTIQRTEQRDSAMYRCASSYGLVKETQYFGPGTRLLVL.

This chain uses TRBV6-6 with TRBJ2-7, with 8 bases lining up with TRBD2. Losses at the gene ends were 9 bases for V and 6 bases for J; bases not matched to a gene: 19. CDR1 and CDR2 from the germline V gene are MNHNY and SVGAGI (reference sequence). The CDR3 has 16 residues. The CDR3: CARLSTGGGVIPEQYF. The DNA of the CDR3 is TGTGCCAGGCTATCCACCGGGGGGGGCGTGATCCCCGAGCAGTACTTC.

This clone showed up just a few times. The J gene is TRBJ1-1, the V gene TRBV10-3, with D perhaps TRBD1 (5 bases). Germline V lookup: CDR1 ENHRY, CDR2 SYGVKD. V dropped 0 bases and J dropped 0 bases, with 20 bases sitting between them. The CDR3 covers 19 residues. The CDR3 DNA is TGTGCCATCAGTGAGTCGGGGCTGCAGACGACAAATATGAACACTGAAGCTTTCTTT. This translates into CAISESGLQTTNMNTEAFF.